The 28 T cell receptor beta chains presented below share a single source sample, sequenced in a study of blood T cell repertoires in COVID-19. TCRdb's copy holds only in-frame clones and misses some; the assay was immunoSEQ multiplex PCR. Counted here are 250,000 to 300,000 clones, 83% occurring once; the ten biggest clones make up about 4.5%. Sequencing input: peripheral blood. These receptors originate from a man in his sixties who had recovered from COVID-19.

This CDR3 reads CASSETSGRFYNEQFF. The CDR3 DNA follows: TGCGCCAGCAGCGAGACTAGCGGGAGGTTCTACAATGAGCAGTTCTTC. V gene TRBV5-1 combines with J gene TRBJ2-1; 13 nucleotides match TRBD2. The CDR3 runs 16 residues. J gave up 3 bases and V 4 bases, and 4 bases lay outside the gene matches. In germline, CDR1 is SGHRS, CDR2 YFSETQ.

The chain recombines TRBV7-8 with TRBJ2-3; TRBD2 might be the D (6 bases). Germline loops: CDR1 SGHVS, CDR2 FQNEAQ. The CDR3 covers 17 residues. Trimming shortened V by 0 bases and J by 0 bases, and 13 bases separated the two germline ends. The CDR3 bases are TGTGCCAGCAGCTTAGCCGAGCCGACTAGAAGCACAGATACGCAGTATTTT. It encodes CASSLAEPTRSTDTQYF.

This chain links TRBV25-1 with TRBJ1-2; 9 positions match TRBD1. Losses at the gene ends were 3 bases for V and 8 bases for J; bases not matched to a gene: 10. This CDR3 has 15 amino acids. Germline V lookup: CDR1 MGHDK, CDR2 SYGVNS. CDR3 nucleotide sequence: TGTGCCAGCAGTGACCCGAGGACAGGGGCGAGCGGCTACACCTTC. Protein sequence: CASSDPRTGASGYTF.

This chain connects TRBV27 to TRBJ1-5, with D unclear. CDR1 is MNHEY, CDR2 SMNVEV, per germline (reference sequence). Trimming shortened V by 2 bases and J by 6 bases, and 11 bases separated the two germline ends. CDR3 length: 14 residues. CDR3 coding DNA: TGTGCCAGCAGTTTAGTCGGTTCCCTTCAGCCCCAGCATTTT. Protein sequence: CASSLVGSLQPQHF.

The chain recombines TRBV5-4 with TRBJ1-1; perhaps TRBD1 as D (5 bases). V dropped 4 bases and J dropped 8 bases, with 12 bases sitting between them. CDR1 and CDR2 from the germline V gene are SGHNT and YYREEE (reference sequence). The CDR3 loop spans 12 amino acids. The CDR3 bases are TGTGCCAGCAGCCCGCCAGGGTTGGAAGCTTTCTTT. Translation: CASSPPGLEAFF.

The rearrangement uses TRBV9 and TRBJ2-5, with 7 bases fitting TRBD2. Trimming removed 0 bases from V and 3 bases from J; junction bases left unmatched: 5. The germline gives CDR1 SGDLS, CDR2 YYNGEE. The CDR3 sequence is 15 residues long. The CDR3 nucleotides are TGTGCCAGCAGCGTAGGGGTACTAGCGAAAGAGACCCAGTACTTC. Translated: CASSVGVLAKETQYF.

The V and J genes are TRBV5-1 and TRBJ2-7; D is perhaps TRBD2 (6 bases). The CDR3 totals 14 residues. Germline-derived CDR1 and CDR2 are SGHRS and YFSETQ. Between the trimmed V and J ends, which lost 6 bases and 0 bases, there was a span of 13 bases. The CDR3 sequence is CASMGRDTSYEQYF. For the CDR3, the DNA is TGCGCCAGCATGGGGCGGGATACCTCCTACGAGCAGTACTTC.

This clone showed up just a few times. The chain combines TRBV6-5 with TRBJ1-5; no clear D. The CDR3 extends over 15 amino acids. Trimming took 5 bases from V and 0 from J, leaving 11 bases between them. Germline V gene data show CDR1 as MNHEY and CDR2 as SVGAGI. The CDR3 protein is CASSTAGVSNQPQHF. As DNA, the CDR3 is TGTGCCAGCAGTACGGCCGGGGTTAGCAATCAGCCCCAGCATTTT.

The V gene is TRBV28, the J gene TRBJ1-5, with a tentative D call TRBD1 (5 bases). The CDR3 extends over 16 amino acids. Germline loops: CDR1 MDHEN, CDR2 SYDVKM. Trimming took off 5 bases at V and 2 bases at J, with 16 bases between the two ends. Written as DNA, the CDR3 is TGTGCCAGCAGTAGCCTCTGGGGGACTGGCAATCAGCCCCAGCATTTT. Amino acid sequence: CASSSLWGTGNQPQHF.

The chain is built from TRBV5-1 and TRBJ1-1, with D unclear. CDR1 is SGHRS, CDR2 YFSETQ, per germline. This CDR3 has 13 residues. Between the trimmed V and J ends, which lost 4 bases and 6 bases, there was a span of 13 bases. CDR3 bases: TGCGCCAGCAGCCCGCGGACTGGGGCTGAAGCTTTCTTT. It yields the protein CASSPRTGAEAFF. Looking up the rest from reference TRBV5-1 and TRBJ1-1 gives the full variable domain: KAGVTQTPRYLIKTRGQQVTLSCSPISGHRSVSWYQQTPGQGLQFLFEYFSETQRNKGNFPGRFSGRQFSNSRSEMNVSTLELGDSALYLCASSPRTGAEAFFGQGTRLTVV.

V usage is TRBV6-2 or TRBV6-3 and J usage is TRBJ2-3, with D possibly TRBD2 on 5 matching bases. Trimming took off 4 bases at V and 0 bases at J, with 14 bases between the two ends. CDR1 MNHEY and CDR2 SVGEGT come from the germline V gene. The CDR3 totals 16 residues. Written as DNA, the CDR3 is TGTGCCAGCAGTTCTCCAGAACGGACTAGCACAGATACGCAGTATTTT. It is translated as CASSSPERTSTDTQYF.

The chain has TRBV5-1 and TRBJ1-2, with no clear D. V was cut by 1 base and J by 1 base, with 5 bases left in between. Germline loops: CDR1 SGHRS, CDR2 YFSETQ. CDR3 length: 13 residues. The CDR3 DNA is TGCGCCAGCAGCTTGAGAGATAACTATGGCTACACCTTC. It encodes CASSLRDNYGYTF.

This sequence joins TRBV5-1 and TRBJ1-1, with D hard to call. The V end was cut by 4 bases, the J end by 0 bases, with 16 bases between. This CDR3 has 16 residues. Germline-derived CDR1 and CDR2 are SGHRS and YFSETQ. The CDR3: CASSQTLGTVNTEAFF. In DNA, the CDR3 is TGCGCCAGCAGCCAAACCTTGGGTACAGTGAACACTGAAGCTTTCTTT.

This rearrangement joins TRBV4-1 to TRBJ1-2; 10 nucleotides agree with TRBD1. The ends lost 4 bases at V and 7 bases at J; junction bases unmatched: 12. CDR1 is MGHRA and CDR2 is YSYEKL in the germline V gene. This CDR3 is built from 16 residues. As DNA, the CDR3 is TGCGCCAGCAGCCCCGAGGGACAGGGGTTGTTCTCTGGCTACACCTTC. Translation gives CASSPEGQGLFSGYTF.

V is TRBV4-1 and J is TRBJ1-2, with 9 bases matching TRBD1. The CDR3 contains 16 residues. With V trimmed by 5 bases and J by 2 bases, 9 bases remained unmatched. The germline gives CDR1 MGHRA, CDR2 YSYEKL. The CDR3 loop reads CASSNMGQGRNYGYTF. In DNA form, the CDR3 reads TGCGCCAGCAGCAACATGGGACAGGGAAGGAACTATGGCTACACCTTC.

The genes are TRBV30 and TRBJ1-5; 7 bases align to TRBD1. CDR1 is GTSNPN, CDR2 SVGIG, per germline (reference sequence). Germline trimming cut 8 bases from V and 3 bases from J; bases unmatched to any gene: 10. The CDR3 is 14 residues long. The CDR3 spells CALKAGGNNQPQHF. The CDR3 region has the DNA TGTGCCCTAAAGGCAGGGGGGAACAATCAGCCCCAGCATTTT.

This chain joins TRBV28 and TRBJ1-4; D unclear. V was trimmed by 4 bases and J by 8 bases, leaving 5 bases between them. In germline, CDR1 is MDHEN, CDR2 SYDVKM. The CDR3 extends over 11 amino acids. This CDR3 is CASSSSEKLFF. CDR3 DNA sequence: TGTGCCAGCAGTTCTAGCGAAAAACTGTTTTTT.

This chain joins TRBV7-3 and TRBJ2-7; 12 bases match TRBD1. J gave up 5 bases and V 5 bases, and 1 base lay outside the gene matches. The length of the CDR3 is 13 residues. In germline, CDR1 is SGHTA, CDR2 FQGTGA. CDR3 in amino acids: CASSGTGGNEQYF. The CDR3 region has the DNA TGTGCCAGCAGCGGGACAGGGGGCAACGAGCAGTACTTC.

The rearrangement joins TRBV30 to TRBJ1-2; D is unresolved. The CDR3 sequence is 12 residues long. In germline, CDR1 is GTSNPN, CDR2 SVGIG (reference sequence). V lost 4 bases, J lost 4 bases, and 10 bases lay in between. CDR3: CAWTRLSYGYTF. In DNA form, the CDR3 reads TGTGCCTGGACCAGGCTCAGCTATGGCTACACCTTC. The full variable domain, in which reference TRBV30 and TRBJ1-2 provide the parts outside the CDR3, is SQTIHQWPATLVQPVGSPLSLECTVEGTSNPNLYWYRQAAGRGLQLLFYSVGIGQISSEVPQNLSASRPQDRQFILSSKKLLLSDSGFYLCAWTRLSYGYTFGSGTRLTVV.

The J gene is TRBJ2-6, the V gene TRBV11-2; no clear D. Germline CDR1 reads SGHAT; CDR2 reads FQNNGV. The CDR3 length is 17 residues. The V end was cut by 5 bases, the J end by 0 bases, with 14 bases between. The CDR3: CASSLTAALSGANVLTF. The CDR3, as DNA: TGTGCCAGCAGCCTAACGGCGGCGCTCTCTGGGGCCAACGTCCTGACTTTC.

The chain has TRBV15 and TRBJ1-5; D is undetermined. V lost 2 bases, J lost 0 bases, and 11 bases lay in between. Germline values: CDR1 LNHNV, CDR2 YYDKDF (reference sequence). The CDR3 runs 16 residues. CDR3 nucleotide sequence: TGTGCCACCAGCAGACAAAAGAGTAATAGCAATCAGCCCCAGCATTTT. It translates to CATSRQKSNSNQPQHF.

The rearrangement joins TRBV19 to TRBJ2-1, with D maybe TRBD2 (5 bases). The V and J ends lost 1 base and 9 bases respectively, with 16 bases between them. CDR1 is LNHDA, CDR2 SQIVND, per germline (reference sequence). CDR3 length: 15 residues. The CDR3 region is CASSIGLRRRIEQFF. The DNA of the CDR3 is TGTGCCAGTAGTATAGGTCTCCGCAGGAGGATTGAGCAGTTCTTC.

The chain employs TRBV19 and TRBJ1-3, with a weak D call TRBD1 (5 bases). CDR3 length: 13 amino acids. Germline values: CDR1 LNHDA, CDR2 SQIVND (reference sequence). V was cut by 10 bases and J by 2 bases, with 12 bases left in between. The CDR3: CATRQRPGNTIYF. The CDR3 DNA reads as TGTGCCACCCGACAGCGTCCTGGAAACACCATATATTTT.

This clone has just a few counts. The J gene is TRBJ2-2, the V gene TRBV6-2 or TRBV6-3, with a possible D match to TRBD1 (7 bases). The ends were cut back, 1 base at V and 4 bases at J, with 10 bases in the middle. Per the germline V gene, CDR1 is MNHEY and CDR2 is SVGEGT. The CDR3 runs to 15 residues. CDR3 nucleotide sequence: TGTGCCAGCAGTTACTACAGGGGAGGCACCGGGGAGCTGTTTTTT. Its translation is CASSYYRGGTGELFF.

The chain employs TRBV5-1 and TRBJ2-7; possibly TRBD2 for D (5 bases). The ends were cut back, 0 bases at V and 7 bases at J, with 14 bases in the middle. The germline gives CDR1 SGHRS, CDR2 YFSETQ. This CDR3 is built from 14 residues. CDR3 nucleotide sequence: TGCGCCAGCAGCTTGGACTTGGACTTTAGGGAGCAGTACTTC. It encodes CASSLDLDFREQYF.

The chain recombines TRBV19 with TRBJ1-5; D possibly corresponds to TRBD1 (6 bases). V was clipped by 6 bases and J by 4 bases, with 16 bases between them. This CDR3 spans 15 amino acids. Germline assignment: CDR1 LNHDA and CDR2 SQIVND (reference sequence). In DNA, the CDR3 is TGTGCCAGTAGGATCGGGACACCCAATAATCAGCCCCAGCATTTT. The encoded protein is CASRIGTPNNQPQHF.

A word on this clone: The same CDR3 is also encoded by other DNA sequences in this sample. The gene calls are TRBV19 and TRBJ2-5, with 9 bases matching TRBD1. Germline V lookup: CDR1 LNHDA, CDR2 SQIVND (reference sequence). V shed 6 bases, J shed 5 bases, and the junction held 4 bases outside the gene matches. This CDR3 comprises 13 residues. The CDR3 spells CASSTGGRETQYF. Written as DNA, the CDR3 is TGTGCCAGTAGCACAGGGGGCCGGGAGACCCAGTACTTC. Drawing the rest from reference TRBV19 and TRBJ2-5, the complete variable domain is DGGITQSPKYLFRKEGQNVTLSCEQNLNHDAMYWYRQDPGQGLRLIYYSQIVNDFQKGDIAEGYSVSREKKESFPLTVTSAQKNPTAFYLCASSTGGRETQYFGPGTRLLVL.

The chain joins TRBV7-3 to TRBJ2-5, with TRBD1 identical over 8 bases. This CDR3 has 14 amino acids. V shed 4 bases and J 4 bases; nucleotides not matched to a gene: 5. Germline V CDR1 and CDR2: SGHTA, FQGTGA. The CDR3 spells CASSYAGGSETQYF. CDR3 coding DNA: TGTGCCAGCAGCTACGCAGGGGGCTCAGAGACCCAGTACTTC.